This T cell receptor (beta chain) is drawn from a study of blood T cell repertoires in COVID-19. For the study at large: Both acute and convalescent COVID-19 samples were obtained from the United States, Italy and Spain. From T cells, B-cell-depleted T cells, or PBMCs came the material, which was cDNA or gDNA.

Original processing methods: From reference gene primer amplification, estimates of nucleated cell counts were derived. Repertoires were generated with immunoSEQ multiplex PCR, while TCRdb's copy carries only in-frame clones and drops some. D and trimming were read from the DNA, whereas the V and J calls and clone size are those reported in that table. In the table there are some 230,000 clones, roughly 84% of which are singletons. This CDR3 is 17 amino acids long. Trimming cost V 4 bases and J 6 bases; bases outside gene matches: 9. Looked up from germline, CDR1 is SGHDN and CDR2 is FVKESK. The clonotype originates from a woman between 55 and 75 years old who had recovered from COVID-19. This chain links TRBV14 with TRBJ2-3; 14 bases fit TRBD2. The sample taken for sequencing was peripheral blood. CDR3 bases: TGTGCCAGCAGCCTTAGGACTAGCGGGGGGACCGTGGATACGCAGTATTTT. Encoded protein: CASSLRTSGGTVDTQYF.